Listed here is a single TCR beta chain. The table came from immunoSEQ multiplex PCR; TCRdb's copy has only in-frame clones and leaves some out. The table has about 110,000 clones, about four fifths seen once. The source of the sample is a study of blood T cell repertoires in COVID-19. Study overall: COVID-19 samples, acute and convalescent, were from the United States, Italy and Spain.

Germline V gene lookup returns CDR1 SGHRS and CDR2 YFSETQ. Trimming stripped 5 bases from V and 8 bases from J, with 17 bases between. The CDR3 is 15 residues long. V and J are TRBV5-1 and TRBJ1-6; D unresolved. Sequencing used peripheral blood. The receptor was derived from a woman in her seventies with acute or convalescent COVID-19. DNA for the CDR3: TGCGCCAGCAGGAGTGAGTTGTACGAGGATTCACCCCTCCACTTT. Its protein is CASRSELYEDSPLHF.